This is a list of T cell receptor beta chains from one sample in a study of human T cells and chemical hapten exposure. MiXCR, applied by TCRdb to the RACE reads, yields one record per CDR3 protein. The repertoire includes 56,000 or so distinct CDR3 sequences, 9.5% to 10% of them detected once, and roughly 10% sits in the top ten. The specimen comprised whole blood, sampled in connection with sensitization to the hapten diphenylcyclopropenone (DPC). The source is a woman in her 30s with alopecia areata. Some clones in this sample may be carry-over from other donors' samples. CDR3s include the opening cysteine and the closing phenylalanine or tryptophan. The order of the fields is J gene, clone size, V gene, D gene, CDR3 protein, CDR3 DNA. A D gene is named only where the DNA matches it firmly. The listing skips clone size in some rows; elsewhere it reads once, few, many or a size class.

TRBJ1-2	few	TRBV7-2	NA	CASSRYTEMGYTF	TGTGCCAGCAGCCGTTATACAGAAATGGGCTACACCTTC
TRBJ1-1	NA	TRBV12-3/TRBV12-4	NA	CASSLGFQAEAFF	TGTGCCAGCAGTTTAGGCTTCCAGGCTGAAGCTTTCTTT
TRBJ2-3	NA	TRBV5-1	TRBD2	CASSVGLAGDLYTDTQYF	TGCGCCAGCAGCGTTGGACTAGCGGGGGACTTATACACAGATACGCAGTATTTT
TRBJ1-1	few	TRBV5-1	NA	CASSWGPMNTEAFF	TGCGCCAGCAGCTGGGGCCCTATGAACACTGAAGCTTTCTTT
TRBJ2-3	few	TRBV12-3/TRBV12-4	TRBD2	CASRERASGSDTQYF	TGTGCCAGCAGGGAAAGGGCTAGCGGCTCAGATACGCAGTATTTT
TRBJ2-1	few	TRBV11-2	TRBD1	CASSPKGWGQGGPNEQFF	TGTGCCAGCAGCCCAAAGGGGTGGGGACAGGGGGGTCCCAATGAGCAGTTCTTC
TRBJ2-3	NA	TRBV5-1	TRBD2	CASSQAGGGSDTQYF	TGCGCCAGCAGCCAGGCGGGGGGCGGTTCAGATACGCAGTATTTT
TRBJ1-2	few	TRBV29-1	NA	CSVDEGSHYGDTF	TGCAGCGTTGATGAAGGGTCGCACTATGGCGACACCTTC
TRBJ2-1	NA	TRBV15	TRBD2	CATSRDTAGESYNEQFF	TGTGCCACCAGCAGAGATACAGCGGGGGAGTCCTACAATGAGCAGTTCTTC
TRBJ2-7	many	TRBV10-3	NA	CAISETDSAYEQYF	TGTGCCATCAGTGAGACGGACAGCGCCTACGAGCAGTACTTC
TRBJ1-6	many	TRBV9	TRBD1	CASSVGGAGTENSPLHF	TGTGCCAGCAGCGTAGGAGGAGCAGGGACAGAGAATTCACCCCTCCACTTT
TRBJ1-1	NA	TRBV29-1	NA	CSVEDGYYRDTEAFF	TGCAGCGTTGAAGATGGTTACTATCGGGACACTGAAGCTTTCTTT
TRBJ1-4	NA	TRBV27	NA	CASSPSSTTNEKLFF	TGTGCCAGCAGTCCCTCCAGTACTACTAATGAAAAACTGTTTTTT
TRBJ2-1	few	TRBV5-1	NA	CASSFSGVKDEQFF	TGCGCCAGCAGCTTTAGTGGTGTGAAGGATGAGCAGTTCTTC
TRBJ1-1	few	TRBV25-1	TRBD1	CASSEMTGRAFF	TGTGCCAGCAGTGAAATGACAGGGCGAGCTTTCTTT
TRBJ2-3	many	TRBV18	TRBD2	CASSSSGGQTDTQYF	TGTGCCAGCTCATCTAGCGGGGGACAAACAGATACGCAGTATTTT
TRBJ1-1	many	TRBV6-6	TRBD1	CASSTGQGRNTEAFF	TGTGCCAGCAGTACGGGACAGGGCCGGAACACTGAAGCTTTCTTT
TRBJ1-2	once	TRBV29-1	NA	CSVRDTVVWGYTF	TGCAGCGTCCGGGACACAGTTGTGTGGGGCTACACCTTC
TRBJ1-5	few	TRBV28	NA	CASNDRSNQPQHF	TGTGCCAGCAATGACAGGAGCAATCAGCCCCAGCATTTT
TRBJ2-1	NA	TRBV4-1	NA	CASSQAHRVNEQFF	TGCGCCAGCAGCCAAGCCCACAGGGTAAATGAGCAGTTCTTC
TRBJ1-1	few	TRBV4-3	TRBD1	CASSQNRGVTEAFF	TGCGCCAGCAGCCAAAACAGGGGAGTCACTGAAGCTTTCTTT
TRBJ2-3	few	TRBV7-2	TRBD2	CASSPGTSGVTDTQYF	TGTGCCAGCAGCCCAGGGACTAGCGGGGTCACAGATACGCAGTATTTT
TRBJ1-5	few	TRBV28	NA	CASKGGMVGPQHF	TGTGCCAGCAAGGGGGGGATGGTCGGGCCCCAGCATTTT
TRBJ1-1	many	TRBV6-5	TRBD1	CASTTGTGDLNTEAFF	TGTGCCAGCACCACCGGGACAGGGGACTTGAACACTGAAGCTTTCTTT
TRBJ2-5	many	TRBV7-9	TRBD1	CASSSQGWETQYF	TGTGCCAGCAGCTCACAGGGGTGGGAGACCCAGTACTTC
TRBJ1-1	few	TRBV4-2	NA	CASSQDSLQDSEAFF	TGTGCCAGCAGCCAAGATTCCCTTCAAGATAGTGAAGCTTTCTTT
TRBJ2-7	few	TRBV20-1	TRBD2	CSAIPGTSGVYEQYF	TGCAGTGCTATTCCCGGGACTAGCGGGGTGTACGAGCAGTACTTC
TRBJ2-3	many	TRBV28	TRBD1	CASSWTGTDTQYF	TGTGCCAGCAGTTGGACAGGAACAGATACGCAGTATTTT
TRBJ2-3	many	TRBV7-3	TRBD2	CASREAGGSTDTQYF	TGTGCCAGCAGGGAGGCGGGGGGTTCCACAGATACGCAGTATTTT
TRBJ2-3	many	TRBV11-3	NA	CASSLHTDTQYF	TGTGCCAGCAGCCTCCACACAGATACGCAGTATTTT
TRBJ2-4	many	TRBV6-6	TRBD2	CASSYETSGGVSKNIQYF	TGTGCCAGCAGTTACGAGACTAGCGGGGGGGTATCTAAAAACATTCAGTACTTC
TRBJ2-1	many	TRBV28	TRBD1	CASSSPGQGVYNEQFF	TGTGCCAGCAGTTCACCCGGACAGGGGGTCTACAATGAGCAGTTCTTC
TRBJ1-4	medium-sized	TRBV28	TRBD1	CASGGRQGAREKLFF	TGTGCCAGCGGAGGAAGACAGGGGGCTAGAGAAAAACTGTTTTTT
TRBJ2-7	few	TRBV4-2	NA	CASSQGDRLTYEQYF	TGTGCCAGCAGCCAAGGAGACAGGCTCACCTACGAGCAGTACTTC
TRBJ1-1	NA	TRBV12-3/TRBV12-4	TRBD1	CASGQDRVGTEAFF	TGTGCCAGCGGTCAAGACAGGGTGGGCACTGAAGCTTTCTTT
TRBJ2-7	few	TRBV29-1	NA	CSAGGGGNYEQYF	TGCAGCGCAGGGGGGGGCGGAAATTACGAGCAGTACTTC
TRBJ2-2	many	TRBV29-1	TRBD1	CSVQQGAGELFF	TGCAGCGTCCAACAGGGGGCGGGGGAGCTGTTTTTT
TRBJ2-3	few	TRBV2	NA	CASSERDTQYF	TGTGCCAGCAGTGAGCGCGATACGCAGTATTTT
TRBJ2-3	few	TRBV7-7	TRBD1	CASSLLDRATDTQYF	TGTGCTAGCAGCTTATTGGACAGGGCCACAGATACGCAGTATTTT
TRBJ2-5	few	TRBV3-1	NA	CASSPGHNQETQYF	TGTGCCAGCAGCCCAGGACACAACCAAGAGACCCAGTACTTC
TRBJ2-2	many	TRBV6-6	NA	CATHSRTGELFF	TGTGCCACCCACTCACGGACCGGGGAGCTGTTTTTT
TRBJ2-1	many	TRBV6-2/TRBV6-3	NA	CASRPHNLDRYNEQFF	TGTGCCAGCAGACCACATAACCTCGACCGCTACAATGAGCAGTTCTTC
TRBJ2-7	many	TRBV28	NA	CASLQRSGWSYEQYF	TGTGCCAGCCTACAACGCTCAGGGTGGTCCTACGAGCAGTACTTC
TRBJ1-1	few	TRBV7-2	NA	CASSFHGAEAFF	TGTGCCAGCAGCTTTCACGGGGCGGAAGCTTTCTTT
TRBJ2-1	many	TRBV29-1	TRBD2	CSVSGGANEQFF	TGCAGCGTCTCGGGGGGGGCCAATGAGCAGTTCTTC
TRBJ1-5	many	TRBV18	NA	CASSPDQGNQPQHF	TGTGCCAGCTCGCCGGACCAGGGGAATCAGCCCCAGCATTTT
TRBJ1-2	many	TRBV30	NA	CAWSVRGEFRYGYTF	TGTGCCTGGAGTGTACGTGGGGAATTTCGGTATGGCTACACCTTC
TRBJ2-2	many	TRBV28	NA	CASSLWTYNTGELFF	TGTGCCAGCAGTTTATGGACATACAACACCGGGGAGCTGTTTTTT
TRBJ2-3	NA	TRBV5-6	NA	CASSSTVGDTQYF	TGTGCCAGCAGTTCGACGGTGGGGGATACGCAGTATTTT
TRBJ1-4	few	TRBV2	NA	CASSEVQGNEKLFF	TGTGCCAGCAGTGAAGTCCAGGGCAATGAAAAACTGTTTTTT
TRBJ2-7	NA	TRBV2	TRBD1	CASRSTGGRSEQYF	TGTGCCAGCAGATCGACAGGGGGCCGGTCCGAGCAGTACTTC
TRBJ1-2	few	TRBV27	TRBD1	CASSLSGRGMDYGYTF	TGTGCCAGCAGTTTATCGGGCAGGGGGATGGACTATGGCTACACCTTC